This T cell receptor beta chain was recorded in a study of CD4 T cells in relation to SARS-CoV-2 and coronaviruses. Regarding the study as a whole: Each donor contributed either pre-pandemic or post-infection samples, not both. This crossreactivity analysis covered spike protein alone, no other viral proteins.

The CDR3 is 14 residues long. V lost 4 bases to trimming and J lost 5 bases; unmatched junction nucleotides: 8. Germline CDR1 SGHDT, CDR2 YYEEEE. A note on this clone: Its specificity is not known.

Uncultured naive and memory CD4+ T cells supplied DNA for deep TCR-beta sequencing. The assay was immunoSEQ multiplex PCR, and TCRdb's table has in-frame clones only and misses some. In the table there are some 11,000 clones, 87% of which are singletons. The sequenced sample consisted of naive CD4+ T cells from PBMCs. The subset: naive CD4+ T cells isolated by negative enrichment. The origin of this receptor is an adult with COVID-19. This chain joins TRBV5-6 and TRBJ2-5, with 7 bases aligning to TRBD1. The CDR3 DNA reads as TGTGCCAGCAGCCAAATTAGGGGGCAGGAGACCCAGTACTTC. It yields the protein CASSQIRGQETQYF.